Listed here are 13 T cell receptor beta chains from one sample, sequenced in a study of cytomegalovirus exposure and HLA in healthy donors. PCR was performed using 60 Vbeta and 13 Jbeta primers. Repertoires were generated with immunoSEQ multiplex PCR, while TCRdb's copy carries only in-frame clones and drops some. The table has 150,000 to 200,000 clones, 77% seen once. Sequenced: PBMCs. These receptors came from a female donor in good health and CMV-seronegative.

V and J are TRBV19 and TRBJ2-2; 8 bases are shared with TRBD2. The J segment lost 5 bases and the V segment lost 11 bases, leaving 10 bases of the junction unmatched. Looked up from germline, CDR1 is LNHDA and CDR2 is SQIVND (reference sequence). CDR3 size: 14 residues. CDR3 coding DNA: TGTGCCGTCGGTATCGGGAGGGAGACCGGGGAGCTGTTTTTT. Amino acids: CAVGIGRETGELFF.

The J gene is TRBJ1-6, the V gene TRBV7-2; TRBD1 agrees at 7 bases. The V gene's germline CDR1 is SGHTA and CDR2 FQGNSA. V shed 5 bases and J 0 bases; nucleotides not matched to a gene: 4. The length of the CDR3 is 16 residues. CDR3 region: CASSPDRSSYNSPLHF. For the CDR3, the DNA is TGTGCCAGCAGCCCGGACAGGAGCTCCTATAATTCACCCCTCCACTTT. The full variable domain, rest sourced from reference TRBV7-2 and TRBJ1-6, is GAGVSQSPSNKVTEKGKDVELRCDPISGHTALYWYRQSLGQGLEFLIYFQGNSAPDKSGLPSDRFSAERTGGSVSTLTIQRTQQEDSAVYLCASSPDRSSYNSPLHFGNGTRLTVT.

The chain couples TRBV4-3 to TRBJ2-1, with D possibly being TRBD2 (6 bases). Trimming cost V 0 bases and J 10 bases, with 10 bases left between them. There are 13 residues in the CDR3. The V gene's germline CDR1 is LGHNA and CDR2 YSLEER. CDR3 protein: CASSQEEGGEQFF. DNA of the CDR3: TGCGCCAGCAGCCAAGAGGAGGGCGGCGAGCAGTTCTTC.

The chain is built from TRBV6-5 and TRBJ1-1, with D unclear. CDR1 and CDR2 (germline): MNHEY, SVGAGI. Trimming removed 5 bases from V and 11 bases from J, with 21 bases in between. The CDR3 totals 14 residues. The CDR3 DNA reads as TGTGCCAGCAGTGACCCCGAGGGTCGGGTTGGGGCTTTCTTT. Translation: CASSDPEGRVGAFF.

This clone occurred once. The gene calls are TRBV27 and TRBJ1-5, with a weak D call TRBD1 (5 bases). The CDR3 is 15 amino acids. Trimming took off 4 bases at V and 5 bases at J, with 15 bases between the two ends. Germline V gene sequence: CDR1 MNHEY, CDR2 SMNVEV (reference sequence). In DNA, the CDR3 is TGTGCCAGCAGTTCCGGGGGTGTGGTAGATCAGCCCCAGCATTTT. Residues: CASSSGGVVDQPQHF.

The gene calls are TRBV7-2 and TRBJ2-5, with TRBD1 identical over 7 bases. V gave up 4 bases and J gave up 5 bases; unmatched junction bases: 10. Looked up from germline, CDR1 is SGHTA and CDR2 is FQGNSA. The CDR3 spans 15 residues. The CDR3 DNA reads as TGTGCCAGCAGCTCCGAGGACAGGATTCAGGAGACCCAGTACTTC. This sequence encodes CASSSEDRIQETQYF.

The chain uses TRBV28 and TRBJ2-7; 10 bases fit TRBD1. The CDR3 is made up of 17 amino acids. Germline V gene data show CDR1 as MDHEN and CDR2 as SYDVKM. The V and J ends lost 6 bases and 3 bases, in that order; junction bases with no gene match: 14. CDR3 DNA: TGTGCCAGCAGCCCGGGACAGGGGTCACCGTTAGACTACGAGCAGTACTTC. This translates into CASSPGQGSPLDYEQYF.

This rearrangement joins TRBV5-4 to TRBJ1-1, with a possible D match to TRBD1 (5 bases). In germline, CDR1 is SGHNT, CDR2 YYREEE (reference sequence). Trimming shortened V by 0 bases and J by 1 base, and 10 bases separated the two germline ends. This CDR3 has 15 residues. The CDR3 sequence is CASSLVGGRNTEAFF. The CDR3 DNA reads TGTGCCAGCAGCTTGGTCGGGGGAAGGAACACTGAAGCTTTCTTT.

V and J are TRBV18 and TRBJ1-6; TRBD1 agrees at 8 bases. In germline, CDR1 is KGHSH, CDR2 LQKENI. The CDR3 is made up of 15 amino acids. The junction had 5 bases not matched to a gene; V was cut back by 3 bases and J by 7 bases. The CDR3 loop reads CASSPSGGANSPLHF. The DNA for the CDR3 is TGTGCCAGCTCACCCTCAGGGGGCGCGAATTCACCCCTCCACTTT. Drawing the rest from reference TRBV18 and TRBJ1-6, the complete variable domain is NAGVMQNPRHLVRRRGQEARLRCSPMKGHSHVYWYRQLPEEGLKFMVYLQKENIIDESGMPKERFSAEFPKEGPSILRIQQVVRGDSAAYFCASSPSGGANSPLHFGNGTRLTVT.

V usage is TRBV19 and J usage is TRBJ1-2; D is possibly TRBD1 (6 bases). This CDR3 spans 13 amino acids. Germline V lookup: CDR1 LNHDA, CDR2 SQIVND (reference sequence). Trimming cost V 9 bases and J 3 bases, with 14 bases left between them. The CDR3 region is CASSQGGHYGYTF. As DNA, the CDR3 is TGTGCCAGCAGTCAAGGGGGTCACTATGGCTACACCTTC.

The sample holds one count of this clone. V gene TRBV5-1 combines with J gene TRBJ2-5; 9 nucleotides match TRBD1. In germline, CDR1 is SGHRS, CDR2 YFSETQ. Trimming cost V 1 base and J 2 bases; bases outside gene matches: 3. This CDR3 region has 15 residues. CDR3 coding DNA: TGCGCCAGCAGCTTGATGGGACAGGGTCAAGAGACCCAGTACTTC. Translated: CASSLMGQGQETQYF. Full variable domain (remainder filled in from reference TRBV5-1 and TRBJ2-5): KAGVTQTPRYLIKTRGQQVTLSCSPISGHRSVSWYQQTPGQGLQFLFEYFSETQRNKGNFPGRFSGRQFSNSRSEMNVSTLELGDSALYLCASSLMGQGQETQYFGPGTRLLVL.

This clone was seen just once. The chain joins TRBV5-5 to TRBJ2-7; 7 nucleotides agree with TRBD2. With V trimmed by 1 base and J by 0 bases, 4 bases remained unmatched. The CDR3 sequence is 15 residues long. The germline gives CDR1 SGHKS, CDR2 YYEKEE (reference sequence). The CDR3 region has the DNA TGTGCCAGCAGCTTGCCCGGGACTAACTCCTACGAGCAGTACTTC. Its protein product is CASSLPGTNSYEQYF.

V gene TRBV4-3 combines with J gene TRBJ2-1; D possibly corresponds to TRBD1 (6 bases). V lost 1 base and J lost 7, with 23 bases in between. Germline V gives CDR1 LGHNA, CDR2 YSLEER. CDR3 length equals 18 residues. Written as DNA, the CDR3 is TGCGCCAGCAGCCAAGCCTTACCGACAGGTTGGGGGTTTAATGAGCAGTTCTTC. Translating it yields CASSQALPTGWGFNEQFF.